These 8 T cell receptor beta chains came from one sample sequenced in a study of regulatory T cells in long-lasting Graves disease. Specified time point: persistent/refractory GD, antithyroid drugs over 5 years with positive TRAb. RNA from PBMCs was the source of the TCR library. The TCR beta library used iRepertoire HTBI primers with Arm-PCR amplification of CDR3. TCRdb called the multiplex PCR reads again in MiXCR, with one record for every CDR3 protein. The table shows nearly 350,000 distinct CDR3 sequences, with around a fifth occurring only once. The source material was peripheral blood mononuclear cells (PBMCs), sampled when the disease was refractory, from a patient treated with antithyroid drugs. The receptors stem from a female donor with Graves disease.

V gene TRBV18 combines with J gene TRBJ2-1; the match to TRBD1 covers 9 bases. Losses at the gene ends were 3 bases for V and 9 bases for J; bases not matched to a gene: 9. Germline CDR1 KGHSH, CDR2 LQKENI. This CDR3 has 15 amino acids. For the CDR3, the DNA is TGTGCCAGCTCACCGGACAGGGGCCCTTGGGGTGAGCAGTTCTTC. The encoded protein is CASSPDRGPWGEQFF.

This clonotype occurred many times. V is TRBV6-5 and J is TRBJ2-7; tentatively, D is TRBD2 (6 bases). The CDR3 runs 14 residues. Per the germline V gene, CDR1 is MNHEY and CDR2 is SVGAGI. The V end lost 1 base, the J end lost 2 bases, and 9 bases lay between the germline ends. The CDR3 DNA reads TGTGCCAGCAGTTACTGGCGGGGCGCCTACGAGCAGTACTTC. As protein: CASSYWRGAYEQYF.

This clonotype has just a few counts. The CDR3 spells CASGDPPYEQYF. In DNA, the CDR3 is TGTGCCAGCGGGGACCCCCCCTACGAGCAGTACTTC. This rearrangement joins TRBV6-4 to TRBJ2-7, with D perhaps given as TRBD1 or TRBD2 (5 bases each). Trimming shortened V by 8 bases and J by 2 bases, and 10 bases separated the two germline ends. CDR1 MRHNA and CDR2 SNTAGT come from the germline V gene. CDR3 length: 12 residues.

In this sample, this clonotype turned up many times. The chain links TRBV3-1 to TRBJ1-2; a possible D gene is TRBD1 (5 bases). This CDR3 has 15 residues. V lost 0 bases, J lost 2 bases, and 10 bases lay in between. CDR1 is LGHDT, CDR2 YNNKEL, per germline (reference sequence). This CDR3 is CASSQDWQGNYGYTF. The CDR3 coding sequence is TGTGCCAGCAGCCAAGATTGGCAGGGAAACTATGGCTACACCTTC.

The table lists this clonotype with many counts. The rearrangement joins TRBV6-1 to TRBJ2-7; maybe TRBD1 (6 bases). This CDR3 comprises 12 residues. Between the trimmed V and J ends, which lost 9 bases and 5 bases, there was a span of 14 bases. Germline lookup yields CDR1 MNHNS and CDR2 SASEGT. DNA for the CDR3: TGTGCCAGTGGACAGTTGTTCAACGAGCAGTACTTC. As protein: CASGQLFNEQYF.

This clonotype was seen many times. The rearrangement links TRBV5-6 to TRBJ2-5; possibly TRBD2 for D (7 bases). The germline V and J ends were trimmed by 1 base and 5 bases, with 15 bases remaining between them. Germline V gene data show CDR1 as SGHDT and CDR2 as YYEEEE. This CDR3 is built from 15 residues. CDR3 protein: CASSLLGAGGETQYF. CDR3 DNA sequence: TGTGCCAGCAGCTTGTTGGGGGCCGGGGGGGAGACCCAGTACTTC.

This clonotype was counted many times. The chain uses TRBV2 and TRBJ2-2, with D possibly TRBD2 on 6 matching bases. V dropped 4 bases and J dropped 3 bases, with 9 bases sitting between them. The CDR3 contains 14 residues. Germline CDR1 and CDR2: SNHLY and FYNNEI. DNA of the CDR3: TGTGCCAGCAGTGGTGGAGGGCACACCGGGGAGCTGTTTTTT. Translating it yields CASSGGGHTGELFF.

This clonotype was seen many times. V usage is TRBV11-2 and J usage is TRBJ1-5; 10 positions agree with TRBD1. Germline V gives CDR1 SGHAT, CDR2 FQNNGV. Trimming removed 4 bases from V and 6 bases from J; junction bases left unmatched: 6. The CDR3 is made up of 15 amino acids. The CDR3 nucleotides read TGTGCCAGCAGCTGGGGACAGGGGACAGGTCAGCCCCAGCATTTT. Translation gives CASSWGQGTGQPQHF.